Each of the 9 T cell receptor beta chains below was sequenced from the same sample in a study of metastatic and nonmetastatic thyroid tumors. Each patient came to thyroid surgery without any prior treatment (of any kind). TCRdb redid the clone calls on the PCR reads using MiXCR. This table holds over 11,000 clones, less than 25% found once. Material: blood. These receptors were obtained from a female donor with papillary thyroid cancer or a benign thyroid nodule (not recorded which). Some clones in this sample may be carry-over from other donors' samples.

This clone was seen many times. This may be a read error: a much more frequent sequence differs by one nucleotide. No conserved phenylalanine or tryptophan ends this CDR3, so it is likely a read error. The V and J genes are TRBV4-2 and TRBJ2-2, with 10 bases that match TRBD1. Germline trimming cut 5 bases from V and 5 bases from J; bases unmatched to any gene: 5. The CDR3 consists of 15 residues. Germline-derived CDR1 and CDR2 are LGHNA and YNFKEQ. The CDR3 sequence is CASSFRDRGTGELFS. For the CDR3, the DNA is TGTGCCAGCAGCTTCCGGGACAGGGGTACCGGGGAGCTGTTTTCT.

This clone was observed at least ten times. The chain combines TRBV9 with TRBJ2-3; D may correspond to TRBD1 or TRBD2 (5 bases each). The V end lost 7 bases, the J end lost 0 bases, and 15 bases lay between the germline ends. Looked up from germline, CDR1 is SGDLS and CDR2 is YYNGEE. CDR3 length equals 15 residues. The CDR3 DNA reads TGTGCCAGCTTACGGGACGGAGCTAGCACAGATACGCAGTATTTT. It translates to CASLRDGASTDTQYF.

The J gene is TRBJ2-7, the V gene TRBV5-1, with D possibly being TRBD1 (6 bases). The germline CDR1 and CDR2 sequences are SGHRS and YFSETQ. The CDR3 is 14 residues long. The V and J ends lost 5 bases and 2 bases respectively, with 14 bases between them. CDR3 DNA: TGCGCCAGCAGGGACAGTCACAAAGCCTACGAGCAGTACTTC. It specifies CASRDSHKAYEQYF.

In its sample, this clone ranks as medium-sized. The CDR3 sequence: CASSQSPEAFF. The CDR3 DNA reads as TGTGCCAGCAGCCAAAGTCCCGAAGCTTTCTTT. The gene calls are TRBV7-9 and TRBJ1-1; no clear D gene. Germline CDR1 is SEHNR and CDR2 is FQNEAQ (reference sequence). The CDR3 sequence is 11 residues long. Trimming pared 5 bases from V and 8 bases from J, leaving 9 bases between.

V usage is TRBV19 and J usage is TRBJ1-1; no definite D call. This CDR3 is built from 13 residues. Germline V gives CDR1 LNHDA, CDR2 SQIVND (reference sequence). The V and J ends lost 9 bases and 4 bases respectively, with 15 bases between them. The CDR3 loop is CASRNGVSTEAFF. The CDR3 nucleotides read TGTGCCAGCAGGAACGGGGTCTCCACTGAAGCTTTCTTT. Full variable domain (missing parts from reference TRBV19 and TRBJ1-1): DGGITQSPKYLFRKEGQNVTLSCEQNLNHDAMYWYRQDPGQGLRLIYYSQIVNDFQKGDIAEGYSVSREKKESFPLTVTSAQKNPTAFYLCASRNGVSTEAFFGQGTRLTVV.

In this sample, this clone turned up many times. Possible read error: a much larger clone is one base away. Likely a read error: the CDR3 ends without its conserved phenylalanine or tryptophan. The V gene is TRBV30, the J gene TRBJ1-6; 8 bases line up with TRBD1. V lost 2 bases, J lost 5 bases, and 2 bases stayed unmatched. The CDR3 is 14 residues long. Germline CDR1 reads GTSNPN; CDR2 reads SVGIG (reference sequence). The CDR3 sequence is CAWSWTGNNSPLHS. Here the CDR3 DNA reads TGTGCCTGGAGTTGGACAGGGAATAATTCACCCCTCCACTCT.

V is TRBV6-1 and J is TRBJ1-1; D remains unclear. V gave up 5 bases and J gave up 4 bases, with 20 bases separating them. Germline assignment: CDR1 MNHNS and CDR2 SASEGT. This CDR3 spans 16 amino acids. The CDR3 loop reads CASSPRRTGSSTEAFF. CDR3 nucleotides: TGTGCCAGCAGTCCACGGAGAACTGGCTCTAGCACTGAAGCTTTCTTT.

V and J are TRBV9 and TRBJ2-2; D unclear. The V end was cut by 4 bases, the J end by 6 bases, with 13 bases between. Germline V CDR1 and CDR2: SGDLS, YYNGEE. The CDR3 has 14 amino acids. The CDR3 reads CASSPFLGPGELFF. CDR3 coding DNA: TGTGCCAGCAGCCCTTTTTTGGGCCCCGGGGAGCTGTTTTTT. Full variable domain (remainder filled in from reference TRBV9 and TRBJ2-2): DSGVTQTPKHLITATGQRVTLRCSPRSGDLSVYWYQQSLDQGLQFLIQYYNGEERAKGNILERFSAQQFPDLHSELNLSSLELGDSALYFCASSPFLGPGELFFGEGSRLTVL.

In this sample, this clone turned up many times. V and J are TRBV18 and TRBJ2-7; TRBD2 aligns across 13 bases. CDR1 is KGHSH and CDR2 is LQKENI in the germline V gene. The V gene end was trimmed by 1 base and the J gene end by 1 base; junction bases not matched to a gene: 7. This CDR3 comprises 18 residues. The CDR3 DNA is TGTGCCAGCTCACCACTTCGGACTAGCGGGGGCCCTTCCTACGAGCAGTACTTC. Translated: CASSPLRTSGGPSYEQYF.